A selection of T cell receptor beta chains follows, all from one sample in a study of vaccination effects on CD4 cells after COVID-19. Their cognate antigens are unknown. The data were produced by immunoSEQ multiplex PCR, yet TCRdb's version contains in-frame clones alone and is incomplete. The sample carries tens of thousands of clones, less than 80% recorded once. The starting material was CD4+ T cells from PBMCs cultured without peptide, obtained after COVID-19 vaccination. These receptors all come from a human donor who received a COVID-19 vaccine. Each CDR3 is given with its conserved first and last residue. D genes are given only for firm matches. For some rows the clone size is stated as once, few or many, or as a class when expanded; others skip it.

clone size: .
J gene: TRBJ1-6
V gene: TRBV18
D gene: .
CDR3 protein: CASSPGRDSPLHF
CDR3 DNA: TGTGCCAGCTCACCTGGGCGGGATTCACCCCTCCACTTT

clone size: .
J gene: TRBJ1-4
V gene: TRBV3-1/TRBV3-2
D gene: .
CDR3 protein: CASSQDEGRRSEKLFF
CDR3 DNA: TGTGCCAGCAGCCAAGATGAGGGCAGGCGAAGTGAAAAACTGTTTTTT

clone size: .
J gene: TRBJ1-2
V gene: TRBV7-2
D gene: TRBD1
CDR3 protein: CASSQTGEGYTF
CDR3 DNA: TGTGCCAGCAGCCAGACAGGGGAAGGCTACACCTTC

clone size: once
J gene: TRBJ1-6
V gene: TRBV28
D gene: TRBD1
CDR3 protein: CASSLGTADSPLHF
CDR3 DNA: TGTGCCAGCAGTCTAGGGACAGCCGATTCACCCCTCCACTTT

clone size: few
J gene: TRBJ1-3
V gene: TRBV30
D gene: .
CDR3 protein: CAWKKGGAGSSGNTIYF
CDR3 DNA: TGTGCCTGGAAAAAAGGGGGAGCGGGAAGCTCTGGAAACACCATATATTTT

clone size: once
J gene: TRBJ2-1
V gene: TRBV24-1
D gene: TRBD1
CDR3 protein: CATSDLTRTGNNEQFF
CDR3 DNA: TGTGCCACCAGTGATCTCACCAGGACAGGGAACAATGAGCAGTTCTTC

clone size: .
J gene: TRBJ2-3
V gene: TRBV5-1
D gene: .
CDR3 protein: CASSSSTGGGLDTQYF
CDR3 DNA: TGCGCCAGCAGCTCATCCACCGGGGGTGGTTTAGATACGCAGTATTTT

clone size: .
J gene: TRBJ2-3
V gene: TRBV9
D gene: .
CDR3 protein: CASNPLGKTSTDTQYF
CDR3 DNA: TGTGCCAGCAACCCCTTGGGGAAAACTAGCACAGATACGCAGTATTTT

clone size: once
J gene: TRBJ1-5
V gene: TRBV27
D gene: .
CDR3 protein: CASSPWDGSNQPQHF
CDR3 DNA: TGTGCCAGCAGTCCCTGGGACGGTAGCAATCAGCCCCAGCATTTT

clone size: .
J gene: TRBJ1-1
V gene: TRBV29-1
D gene: .
CDR3 protein: CSVERGVRASEAFF
CDR3 DNA: TGCAGCGTTGAAAGGGGGGTTAGGGCGTCGGAAGCTTTCTTT

clone size: .
J gene: TRBJ2-5
V gene: TRBV4-2
D gene: .
CDR3 protein: CASSQALGRETQYF
CDR3 DNA: TGTGCCAGCAGCCAAGCACTAGGTCGGGAGACCCAGTACTTC

clone size: once
J gene: TRBJ2-6
V gene: TRBV5-6
D gene: .
CDR3 protein: CASLRDIAFSGANVLTF
CDR3 DNA: TGTGCCAGTCTTAGGGACATTGCCTTCTCTGGGGCCAACGTCCTGACTTTC

clone size: .
J gene: TRBJ2-2
V gene: TRBV5-1
D gene: .
CDR3 protein: CASSAGPNTGELFF
CDR3 DNA: TGCGCCAGCAGCGCCGGACCGAACACCGGGGAGCTGTTTTTT

clone size: .
J gene: TRBJ2-5
V gene: TRBV5-8
D gene: TRBD1
CDR3 protein: CASSRDREETQYF
CDR3 DNA: TGTGCCAGCAGCCGGGACAGGGAGGAGACCCAGTACTTC

clone size: .
J gene: TRBJ1-2
V gene: TRBV6-6
D gene: .
CDR3 protein: CASSPLRQGESYGYTF
CDR3 DNA: TGTGCCAGCAGCCCCTTGCGGCAGGGAGAGAGCTATGGCTACACCTTC

clone size: .
J gene: TRBJ2-3
V gene: TRBV7-2
D gene: TRBD2
CDR3 protein: CASSRGPAGGGTDTQYF
CDR3 DNA: TGTGCCAGCAGCCGGGGGCCGGCGGGGGGCGGGACAGATACGCAGTATTTT

clone size: .
J gene: TRBJ2-3
V gene: TRBV12-5
D gene: .
CDR3 protein: CASGEGVQFGDTQYF
CDR3 DNA: TGTGCTAGTGGCGAGGGCGTACAATTTGGAGATACGCAGTATTTT

clone size: .
J gene: TRBJ1-3
V gene: TRBV5-3
D gene: .
CDR3 protein: CARSPSDKSSGNTIYF
CDR3 DNA: TGTGCCAGAAGCCCGAGCGACAAGAGCTCTGGAAACACCATATATTTT

clone size: .
J gene: TRBJ2-3
V gene: TRBV10-3
D gene: .
CDR3 protein: CAIRQSQDTQYF
CDR3 DNA: TGTGCCATCAGGCAGTCCCAAGATACGCAGTATTTT

clone size: once
J gene: TRBJ1-6
V gene: TRBV6-2/TRBV6-3
D gene: .
CDR3 protein: CASSWEPTYSPLHF
CDR3 DNA: TGTGCCAGCAGTTGGGAACCGACGTACTCACCCCTCCACTTT

clone size: .
J gene: TRBJ2-2
V gene: TRBV6-5
D gene: TRBD1
CDR3 protein: CASRGTGRTGELFF
CDR3 DNA: TGTGCCAGCAGAGGGACAGGGAGAACCGGGGAGCTGTTTTTT

clone size: once
J gene: TRBJ1-2
V gene: TRBV4-1
D gene: TRBD1
CDR3 protein: CASSRSKQGASYGYTF
CDR3 DNA: TGCGCCAGCAGCCGTTCGAAACAGGGGGCTAGCTATGGCTACACCTTC

clone size: once
J gene: TRBJ2-2
V gene: TRBV24-1
D gene: .
CDR3 protein: CATSGGLGMFF
CDR3 DNA: TGTGCCACCAGCGGGGGCCTAGGGATGTTTTTT

clone size: .
J gene: TRBJ2-5
V gene: TRBV5-1
D gene: .
CDR3 protein: CASSPDYLTQRETQYF
CDR3 DNA: TGCGCCAGCAGCCCCGATTACCTAACCCAGCGGGAGACCCAGTACTTC

clone size: .
J gene: TRBJ1-5
V gene: TRBV6-2/TRBV6-3
D gene: .
CDR3 protein: CASSYSTAVGRQPQHF
CDR3 DNA: TGTGCCAGCAGTTACTCGACGGCAGTGGGAAGGCAGCCCCAGCATTTT

clone size: .
J gene: TRBJ2-1
V gene: TRBV9
D gene: .
CDR3 protein: CASSGIGLLGAEQFF
CDR3 DNA: TGTGCCAGCAGCGGAATTGGACTACTGGGCGCTGAGCAGTTCTTC

clone size: .
J gene: TRBJ1-1
V gene: TRBV10-2
D gene: .
CDR3 protein: CASSPSGRPEAFF
CDR3 DNA: TGCGCCAGCAGTCCCTCAGGGCGGCCTGAAGCTTTCTTT

clone size: .
J gene: TRBJ1-3
V gene: TRBV3-1/TRBV3-2
D gene: .
CDR3 protein: CASSQGIRAGNTIYF
CDR3 DNA: TGTGCCAGCAGCCAGGGAATAAGGGCTGGAAACACCATATATTTT

clone size: .
J gene: TRBJ1-1
V gene: TRBV6-5
D gene: .
CDR3 protein: CASSATKNTEAFF
CDR3 DNA: TGTGCCAGCAGCGCAACCAAGAACACTGAAGCTTTCTTT

clone size: .
J gene: TRBJ2-3
V gene: TRBV7-2
D gene: TRBD2
CDR3 protein: CASSLVGLAAINTQYF
CDR3 DNA: TGTGCCAGCAGCTTAGTGGGACTAGCGGCCATAAATACGCAGTATTTT

clone size: .
J gene: TRBJ2-2
V gene: TRBV24-1
D gene: TRBD2
CDR3 protein: CATSGTSGLTGELFF
CDR3 DNA: TGTGCCACCAGTGGGACTAGCGGGCTCACCGGGGAGCTGTTTTTT

clone size: .
J gene: TRBJ1-2
V gene: TRBV19
D gene: TRBD1
CDR3 protein: CASSIPAGTANYGYTF
CDR3 DNA: TGTGCCAGTAGTATTCCTGCAGGGACAGCTAACTATGGCTACACCTTC

clone size: once
J gene: TRBJ1-5
V gene: TRBV4-3
D gene: TRBD1
CDR3 protein: CASSQDLMGTGGINQPQHF
CDR3 DNA: TGCGCCAGCAGCCAAGATTTAATGGGGACAGGGGGCATCAATCAGCCCCAGCATTTT

clone size: few
J gene: TRBJ1-6
V gene: TRBV25-1
D gene: .
CDR3 protein: CASSDPGGNSPLHF
CDR3 DNA: TGTGCCAGCAGTGACCCTGGGGGGAATTCACCCCTCCACTTT

clone size: .
J gene: TRBJ2-3
V gene: TRBV9
D gene: .
CDR3 protein: CASSALGDTDTQYF
CDR3 DNA: TGTGCCAGCAGCGCCCTCGGCGACACAGATACGCAGTATTTT

clone size: .
J gene: TRBJ2-1
V gene: TRBV5-1
D gene: TRBD2
CDR3 protein: CASSSGLAGGNEQFF
CDR3 DNA: TGCGCCAGCAGCTCCGGACTAGCGGGGGGCAATGAGCAGTTCTTC

clone size: .
J gene: TRBJ2-5
V gene: TRBV19
D gene: .
CDR3 protein: CASSIEETQYF
CDR3 DNA: TGTGCCAGTAGTATTGAGGAGACCCAGTACTTC

clone size: .
J gene: TRBJ2-1
V gene: TRBV2
D gene: .
CDR3 protein: CASSERTEYNEQFF
CDR3 DNA: TGTGCCAGCAGTGAGCGGACAGAATACAATGAGCAGTTCTTC

clone size: .
J gene: TRBJ1-2
V gene: TRBV6-5
D gene: .
CDR3 protein: CASSYSNRPNYGYTF
CDR3 DNA: TGTGCCAGCAGTTACTCGAATAGGCCCAACTATGGCTACACCTTC